The T cell receptor beta chain described here comes from a study of T cell responses to AZD1222 COVID-19 vaccine. Whole-study results and caveats: No day 14 peak samples; only post-peak repertoires were characterized.

The protocol was immunoSEQ multiplex PCR, while the TCRdb copy is restricted to in-frame clones and leaves out a portion. The sample comprises about 140,000 clones, about 94% of which are singletons, and roughly 4% rests with the top ten. As regards this clone: The antigen remains undetermined.

The CDR3 has 15 residues. Trimming pared 4 bases from V and 6 bases from J, leaving 15 bases between. Germline V gene data show CDR1 as KGHDR and CDR2 as SFDVKD. The sequence was collected from an adult who received the AZD1222 COVID-19 vaccine. Sample: peripheral blood, taken 28 days after the second AZD1222 dose. The rearrangement links TRBV24-1 to TRBJ2-1, with D possibly being TRBD1 (6 bases). CDR3 nucleotide sequence: TGTGCCACCAGTGACTCCAGGACAGACAGCAATGAGCAGTTCTTC. It encodes CATSDSRTDSNEQFF.